The 22 T cell receptor beta chains reported below all come from one sample, sequenced in a study of T cell clonality in common variable immunodeficiency. Profiling relied on immunoSEQ multiplex PCR, and the TCRdb table lists in-frame clones only, not all of them. In total the sample includes over 55,000 clones, none of them seen once. Sequenced input: peripheral blood mononuclear cells. The receptors originated from a person aged 18 to 70 in good health.

For this clone: One junction end disagrees with the germline gene, perhaps due to a read error. This same CDR3 is encoded by further DNA sequences in the sample. The CDR3 protein is CASSLGQAEAFF. The CDR3 bases that were read are TGTGCCAGCAGCTTAGGACAAGCTGAG. The chain combines TRBV7-9 with TRBJ1-1; no firm D call. The read finishes 3 residues shy of the CDR3 end, and the germline J gene is used to complete it. Germline CDR1 reads SEHNR; CDR2 reads FQNEAQ (reference sequence). The CDR3 has 12 amino acids.

The sample holds many counts of this clone. The read is 3 residues too short to cover the CDR3 end, so that end is filled in from the germline J gene. This chain links TRBV19 with TRBJ2-3; 8 bases align to TRBD1. There are 14 residues in the CDR3. Germline CDR1 reads LNHDA; CDR2 reads SQIVND (reference sequence). V dropped 6 bases and J dropped 2; count of bases not matched to a gene: 4. The CDR3 protein is CASRPGQDTDTQYF. The DNA read from the CDR3 is TGTGCCAGTAGGCCGGGACAGGACACAGATACG.

This clone was detected many times. The observed sequence ends 3 residues before the CDR3 terminus, with the missing tail filled in from the germline J gene. The J gene is TRBJ2-5, the V gene TRBV7-9; D is possibly TRBD1 (5 bases). CDR1 is SEHNR and CDR2 is FQNEAQ in the germline V gene (reference sequence). The ends were cut back, 5 bases at V and 5 bases at J, with 18 bases in the middle. This CDR3 comprises 15 residues. CDR3 in amino acids: CASSVDTYRAETQYF. Incomplete CDR3 DNA: TGTGCCAGCAGCGTGGACACGTATCGAGCGGAGACC. The variable domain in full, completed from reference TRBV7-9 and TRBJ2-5, reads DTGVSQNPRHKITKRGQNVTFRCDPISEHNRLYWYRQTLGQGPEFLTYFQNEAQLEKSRLLSDRFSAERPKGSFSTLEIQRTEQGDSAMYLCASSVDTYRAETQYFGPGTRLLVL.

This clone was detected ten times or more. The CDR3 extends 3 residues past the end of the read, so its final part is completed from the germline J gene. The chain has TRBV18 and TRBJ2-3; D is unclear. This CDR3 has 15 amino acids. Germline loops: CDR1 KGHSH, CDR2 LQKENI. V was clipped by 0 bases and J by 2 bases, with 9 bases between them. CDR3 amino acids: CASSPPGKTTDTQYF. Incomplete CDR3 DNA: TGTGCCAGCTCACCACCGGGCAAGACCACAGATACG.

This clone has a count of ten or more. The missing CDR3 end, 3 residues past where the read stops, is filled in from the germline J gene. The J gene is TRBJ2-1, the V gene TRBV19; TRBD1 agrees at 9 bases. CDR3 length: 14 amino acids. The germline gives CDR1 LNHDA, CDR2 SQIVND (reference sequence). V lost 7 bases, J lost 7 bases, and 8 bases stayed unmatched. The CDR3 protein is CASTRTGDRNEQFF. CDR3 DNA (partial): TGTGCCAGTACCCGGACAGGGGACCGTAATGAG.

This clone was counted only a few times. The read finishes 3 residues shy of the CDR3 end, and the germline J gene is used to complete it. The V and J genes are TRBV7-9 and TRBJ1-2; perhaps TRBD1 as D (5 bases). This CDR3 is 15 amino acids long. Germline V gene data show CDR1 as SEHNR and CDR2 as FQNEAQ (reference sequence). This CDR3 reads CASSGLGTASYEYTF. The sequenced CDR3 bases are TGTGCCAGCAGCGGCCTGGGGACTGCCTCCTACGAG.

Ten or more counts support this clone. The CDR3 end lies 3 residues beyond the end of the read and is filled in from the germline J gene. V usage is TRBV20-1 and J usage is TRBJ2-7; unclear D gene. The germline gives CDR1 DFQATT, CDR2 SNEGSKA (reference sequence). The V gene lost 6 bases and the J gene lost 6 bases, with 9 bases spanning the gap. This CDR3 spans 10 amino acids. The CDR3 region is CSAAISEQYF. Partial CDR3 DNA: TGCAGTGCCGCGATTTCCGAG.

This clone appeared many times. The read falls 3 residues short of the CDR3 end, and the missing part is taken from the germline J gene. J is TRBJ2-3 and V is TRBV6-2 or TRBV6-3; TRBD2 aligns across 7 bases. The V and J ends lost 5 bases and 0 bases, in that order; junction bases with no gene match: 5. This CDR3 is built from 15 residues. Germline loops: CDR1 MNHEY, CDR2 SVGEGT. The CDR3 bases that were read are TGTGCCAGCAGTCGACTAGCAGCTAGCACAGATACG. Translated, it gives CASSRLAASTDT. In full, the CDR3 reads CASSRLAASTDTQYF.

This clone showed up many times. The read comes to an end 3 residues before the CDR3 does, leaving the germline J gene to fill in the end. The chain is built from TRBV19 and TRBJ2-3; TRBD2 matches 11 bases. The CDR3 is 18 residues long. Germline V CDR1 and CDR2: LNHDA, SQIVND (reference sequence). V lost 5 bases, J lost 0 bases, and 10 bases stayed unmatched. The sequenced CDR3 bases are TGTGCCAGTAGTCTTACTAGCGGGAGAGGGGTTAGCACAGATACG. Its protein is CASSLTSGRGVSTDT. The entire CDR3 is CASSLTSGRGVSTDTQYF.

This clone was counted many times. The CDR3 end is not reached by the read, which stops 3 residues before it; the germline J gene fills it in. The chain couples TRBV20-1 to TRBJ2-3; D gene uncertain. Trimming cost V 8 bases and J 0 bases, with 12 bases left between them. The germline V gene encodes CDR1 DFQATT and CDR2 SNEGSKA (reference sequence). The CDR3 is 13 residues long. Here the CDR3 reads CSRRSPSTDTQYF. Incomplete CDR3 DNA: TGCAGTCGGCGGAGTCCTAGCACAGATACG.

This clone was seen at least ten times. The read stops 3 residues short of the end of the CDR3; the missing end is completed from the germline J gene. The chain is built from TRBV15 and TRBJ2-1; 7 bases fit TRBD2. V was pared by 2 bases and J by 7 bases, with 11 bases of the junction left unmatched. Looked up from germline, CDR1 is LNHNV and CDR2 is YYDKDF (reference sequence). The CDR3 length is 16 residues. The CDR3 loop reads CATSRPLAGRTNEQFF. CDR3 DNA (partial): TGTGCCACCAGCAGACCCTTAGCGGGTCGAACAAATGAG.

Many counts were recorded for this clone. The read ends 3 residues shy of where the CDR3 ends; the end is completed using the germline J gene. The chain is built from TRBV28 and TRBJ2-3, with a weak D call TRBD2 (5 bases). Germline V gene sequence: CDR1 MDHEN, CDR2 SYDVKM. The CDR3 sequence is 15 residues long. Trimming stripped 4 bases from V and 4 bases from J, with 15 bases between. CDR3 region: CASSSPGSSSDTQYF. The sequenced CDR3 bases are TGTGCCAGCAGTTCCCCCGGTTCTAGCTCAGATACG. The complete variable domain, with remaining parts taken from reference TRBV28 and TRBJ2-3, reads DVKVTQSSRYLVKRTGEKVFLECVQDMDHENMFWYRQDPGLGLRLIYFSYDVKMKEKGDIPEGYSVSREKKERFSLILESASTNQTSMYLCASSSPGSSSDTQYFGPGTRLTVL.

The sample holds many counts of this clone. Sequencing ends 3 residues short of the CDR3 end; the germline J gene provides the rest. The V call is TRBV20-1, the J call TRBJ2-4; 7 nucleotides agree with TRBD1. Germline assignment: CDR1 DFQATT and CDR2 SNEGSKA (reference sequence). CDR3 length equals 15 residues. The V segment lost 2 bases and the J segment 9 bases; nucleotides outside the gene matches: 13. CDR3 residues: CSARPARTGRTIQYF. The part of the CDR3 DNA that was read is TGCAGTGCTAGACCCGCTCGGACAGGTCGGACCATT.

At least ten counts were recorded for this clone. The CDR3 is cut off 3 residues early in the read; its end comes from the germline J gene. The chain uses TRBV19 and TRBJ2-1; possibly TRBD2 for D (6 bases). There are 16 residues in the CDR3. Trimming removed 5 bases from V and 7 bases from J, with 21 bases in between. Germline values: CDR1 LNHDA, CDR2 SQIVND (reference sequence). Incomplete CDR3 DNA: TGTGCCAGTAGTCTCCAGCACGGGGGAGTAGGTAATGAG. Its protein is CASSLQHGGVGNE. The whole CDR3 sequence reads CASSLQHGGVGNEQFF. Using reference TRBV19 and TRBJ2-1 for the parts outside the CDR3, the full variable domain is DGGITQSPKYLFRKEGQNVTLSCEQNLNHDAMYWYRQDPGQGLRLIYYSQIVNDFQKGDIAEGYSVSREKKESFPLTVTSAQKNPTAFYLCASSLQHGGVGNEQFFGPGTRLTVL.

This clone was found a few times. The read halts 3 residues ahead of the CDR3 end, with the missing end drawn from the germline J gene. The J gene is TRBJ2-5, the V gene TRBV5-1; 8 nucleotides agree with TRBD1. Germline V CDR1 and CDR2: SGHRS, YFSETQ. The V and J ends lost 0 bases and 3 bases, in that order; junction bases with no gene match: 4. The CDR3 is made up of 15 amino acids. Incomplete CDR3 DNA: TGCGCCAGCAGCTTGGGACAGGGGACAGAAGAGACC. This gives the protein CASSLGQGTEET. The entire CDR3 sequence reads CASSLGQGTEETQYF.

This clone was counted ten times or more. The observed sequence ends 3 residues before the CDR3 terminus, with the missing tail filled in from the germline J gene. Different DNA sequences within this sample yield the same CDR3. V and J are TRBV14 and TRBJ2-5; 8 nucleotides agree with TRBD2. With 1 base clipped from V and 5 bases from J, the junction kept 0 bases outside the gene matches. The germline gives CDR1 SGHDN, CDR2 FVKESK. CDR3 length equals 13 residues. CDR3 loop: CASSQASGETQYF. The sequenced CDR3 bases are TGTGCCAGCAGCCAAGCTAGCGGGGAGACC.

Ten or more counts support this clone. The read is 3 residues too short to cover the CDR3 end, so that end is filled in from the germline J gene. The chain is built from TRBV6-2 or TRBV6-3 and TRBJ2-1, with a tentative D call TRBD1 (5 bases). V was shortened by 6 bases and J by 6 bases, with 9 bases between the two germline ends. CDR1 is MNHEY, CDR2 SVGEGT, per germline. This CDR3 is built from 12 residues. This chain's CDR3 is CASRSRVNEQFF. The part of the CDR3 DNA that was read is TGTGCCAGCAGATCCAGGGTCAATGAG.

In its sample, this clone was seen many times. The CDR3 end lies 3 residues beyond the end of the read and is filled in from the germline J gene. The V gene is TRBV6-4, the J gene TRBJ2-3; a possible D gene is TRBD2 (5 bases). Germline V gene sequence: CDR1 MRHNA, CDR2 SNTAGT. V lost 4 bases, J lost 2 bases, and 7 bases lay in between. The CDR3 is made up of 13 amino acids. This CDR3 reads CASSAGYTDTQYF. The sequenced part of the CDR3 DNA is TGTGCCAGCAGTGCGGGGTACACAGATACG.

This clone has at least ten counts. The CDR3 sequence is CASSQGTVNEKLFF. The CDR3 bases that were read are TGCGCCAGCAGCCAAGGGACAGTTAATGAAAAA. This chain uses TRBV5-1 with TRBJ1-4; TRBD1 agrees at 7 bases. Read coverage stops 3 residues before the CDR3 terminus; the germline J gene supplies the remainder. The junction had 4 bases not matched to a gene; V was cut back by 4 bases and J by 4 bases. This CDR3 is built from 14 residues. CDR1 is SGHRS and CDR2 is YFSETQ in the germline V gene.

This clone appeared a few times. The DNA ends 3 residues before the CDR3 does, and the rest of the CDR3 is filled in from the germline J gene. This sample includes further DNA sequences coding for the same CDR3. The chain links TRBV5-1 to TRBJ2-5, with a possible D match to TRBD2 (5 bases). In germline, CDR1 is SGHRS, CDR2 YFSETQ. The length of the CDR3 is 15 residues. The V end lost 1 base, the J end lost 5 bases, and 15 bases lay between the germline ends. The CDR3 sequence is CASSLTTASYETQYF. The sequenced part of the CDR3 DNA is TGCGCCAGCAGCTTGACTACGGCTAGCTACGAGACC.

The table lists this clone with many counts. The sequenced fragment ends 3 residues before the CDR3 boundary, so the rest is inferred from the germline J gene. The chain combines TRBV2 with TRBJ2-7, with 9 bases that match TRBD2. J was trimmed by 5 bases and V by 4 bases; bases with no gene match: 6. The length of the CDR3 is 14 residues. CDR1 is SNHLY, CDR2 FYNNEI, per germline. The CDR3 loop reads CASSVELAGNEQYF. The DNA read from the CDR3 is TGTGCCAGCAGTGTAGAACTAGCGGGTAACGAG.

In regard to this clone: The CDR3 extends 3 residues past the end of the read, so its final part is completed from the germline J gene. V gene TRBV11-1 combines with J gene TRBJ2-7; 7 nucleotides agree with TRBD1. CDR3 size: 14 residues. The V and J ends lost 4 bases and 3 bases, in that order; junction bases with no gene match: 6. Looked up from germline, CDR1 is SGHAT and CDR2 is FQDESV (reference sequence). CDR3 amino acids: CASSWTGGNYEQYF. The sequenced CDR3 bases are TGTGCCAGCAGCTGGACAGGTGGAAACTACGAG. The variable domain in full, completed from reference TRBV11-1 and TRBJ2-7, reads EAEVAQSPRYKITEKSQAVAFWCDPISGHATLYWYRQILGQGPELLVQFQDESVVDDSQLPKDRFSAERLKGVDSTLKIQPAELGDSAMYLCASSWTGGNYEQYFGPGTRLTVT.